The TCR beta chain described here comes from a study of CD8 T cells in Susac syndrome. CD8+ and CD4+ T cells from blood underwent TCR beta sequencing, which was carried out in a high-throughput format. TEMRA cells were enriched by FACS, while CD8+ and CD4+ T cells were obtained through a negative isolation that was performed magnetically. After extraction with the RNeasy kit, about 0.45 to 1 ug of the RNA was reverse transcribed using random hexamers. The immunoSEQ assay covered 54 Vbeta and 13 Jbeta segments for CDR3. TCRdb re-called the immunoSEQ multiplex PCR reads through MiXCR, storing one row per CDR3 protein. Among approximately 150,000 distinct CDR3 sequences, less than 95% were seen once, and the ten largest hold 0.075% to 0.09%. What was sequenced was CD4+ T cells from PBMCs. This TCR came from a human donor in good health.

In nucleotides, the CDR3 is TGTGCCAGCAGAGGCGGACAGGGCCCTGGGGCCAACGTCCTGACTTTC. Encoded protein: CASRGGQGPGANVLTF. This chain links TRBV2 with TRBJ2-6; 8 bases line up with TRBD1. CDR1 SNHLY and CDR2 FYNNEI come from the germline V gene. The trim removed 6 bases at V and 2 bases at J, leaving 6 bases unmatched. The CDR3 extends over 16 amino acids.